The present entry profiles one T cell receptor (beta chain) with its context. Its antigen is currently unknown. The length of the CDR3 is 11 residues. The germline V gene encodes CDR1 LNHNV and CDR2 YYDKDF (reference sequence). Trimming removed 1 base from V and 6 bases from J, with 1 base in between. Sample time point: week 47, end of study. Every vaccine dose comprised 300 ug of mutant IDH1 20-mer peptide plus topical imiquimod. Across weeks 1, 3, 5, 7, 11, 15, 19 and 23, patients received a vaccination each time, eight in all. These data come from a study of a mutant IDH1 vaccine in newly diagnosed glioma. Across the whole study: Patients' prior therapy spanned radiotherapy, temozolomide, or both; most underwent both.

General study findings and limits: There were vaccine-induced immune responses in 90% to 95% of the patients. Apparently, pseudoprogression bore no relation to changes among the top peripheral T cell clonotypes.

Data came from immunoSEQ multiplex PCR; TCRdb stores just in-frame clones and leaves some out. The sample contains around 30,000 clones, roughly 89% of which appear only once. The TCR originated in a woman aged 25 to 39 with glioma. The rearrangement uses TRBV15 and TRBJ2-1; D unclear. The specimen comprised PBMCs, sampled from a glioma patient whose treatment included an IDH1 peptide vaccine. CDR3 region: CATSRANEQFF. Here the CDR3 DNA reads TGTGCCACCAGCAGAGCCAATGAGCAGTTCTTC.